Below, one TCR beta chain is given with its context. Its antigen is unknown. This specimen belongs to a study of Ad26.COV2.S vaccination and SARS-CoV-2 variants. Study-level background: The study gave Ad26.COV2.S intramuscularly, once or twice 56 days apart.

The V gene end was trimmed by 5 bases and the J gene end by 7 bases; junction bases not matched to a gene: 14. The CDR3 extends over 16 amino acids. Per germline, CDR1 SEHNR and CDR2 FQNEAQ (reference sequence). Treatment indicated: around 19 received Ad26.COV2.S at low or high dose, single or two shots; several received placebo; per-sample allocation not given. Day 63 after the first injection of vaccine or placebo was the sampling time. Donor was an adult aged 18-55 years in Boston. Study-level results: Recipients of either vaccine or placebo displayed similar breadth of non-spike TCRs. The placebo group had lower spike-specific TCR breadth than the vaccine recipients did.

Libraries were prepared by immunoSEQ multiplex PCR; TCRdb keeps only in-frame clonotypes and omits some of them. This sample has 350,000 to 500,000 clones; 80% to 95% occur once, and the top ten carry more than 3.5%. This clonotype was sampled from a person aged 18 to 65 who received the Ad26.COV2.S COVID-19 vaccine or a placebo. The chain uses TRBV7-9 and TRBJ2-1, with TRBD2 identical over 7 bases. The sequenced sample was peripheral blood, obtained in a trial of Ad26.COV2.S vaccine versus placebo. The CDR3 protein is CASSPGGAGWRNEQFF. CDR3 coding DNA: TGTGCCAGCAGCCCCGGCGGAGCGGGGTGGAGGAATGAGCAGTTCTTC.